Listed below are T cell receptor beta chains from one sample, sequenced in a study of regulatory T cells in long-lasting Graves disease. MiXCR was run by TCRdb on the multiplex PCR reads, yielding one entry per CDR3 protein. Of more than 350,000 distinct CDR3 sequences in the sample, 21% are singletons; the top ten hold more than 13%. Material: peripheral blood mononuclear cells (PBMCs), obtained when the disease was refractory, from a patient treated with antithyroid drugs. Receptor source: a female donor with Graves disease. Each CDR3 is given with its conserved first and last residue. The D gene is left open where the match is weak. Clone size, where shown, is once, few, many, or a class for clones that have expanded.

TRBV7-2	-	few	TRBJ1-1	TGTGCCAGCAGCTTATGGGCAGGCACGAACACTGAAGCTTTCTTT	CASSLWAGTNTEAFF
TRBV28	-	few	TRBJ2-5	TGTGCCAGCAGTTTAGGCGGACAGAGGGTGGGGACCCAGTACTTC	CASSLGGQRVGTQYF
TRBV7-8	TRBD2	many	TRBJ2-5	TGTGCCAGCAGCTATGTTAGCGGGAGCGGAGAGGGGGGGACCCAGTACTTC	CASSYVSGSGEGGTQYF
TRBV5-8	-	-	TRBJ1-2	TGTGCCAGCAGCTTATGGGGCGGGACCCTTAACTATGGCTACACCTTC	CASSLWGGTLNYGYTF
TRBV4-1	-	few	TRBJ2-7	TGCGCCAGCAGCCAACCCCAGGGCCACGAGCAGTACTTC	CASSQPQGHEQYF
TRBV5-6	-	many	TRBJ1-1	TGTGCCAGCAGCACCACAGGGTGGGTGGAGGGCACTGAAGCTTTCTTT	CASSTTGWVEGTEAFF
TRBV25-1	TRBD1	-	TRBJ1-6	TGTGCCAGCAGTGACGAAGGACAGGGGAATTCACCCCTCCACTTT	CASSDEGQGNSPLHF
TRBV10-3	TRBD1	-	TRBJ2-5	TGTGCCATCAGCACAGGGGGAGAGACCCAGTACTTC	CAISTGGETQYF
TRBV19	-	-	TRBJ2-7	TGTGCCAGTAGTATTCCAGTCTCCTACGAGCAGTACTTC	CASSIPVSYEQYF
TRBV19	TRBD1	many	TRBJ2-7	TGTGCCAGTAGTCCGTCGCAGGACAGGGGGCTCTACGAGCAGTACTTC	CASSPSQDRGLYEQYF
TRBV10-3	-	many	TRBJ2-5	TGTGCCATCAGGTTGACAGGCGGAGAGACCCAGTACTTC	CAIRLTGGETQYF
TRBV12-3/TRBV12-4	TRBD2	many	TRBJ2-2	TGTGCCAGCAGTTCCCTCTGGACTAGCGGGAACACCGGGGAGCTGTTTTTT	CASSSLWTSGNTGELFF
TRBV5-1	TRBD2	few	TRBJ2-5	TGCGCCAGCAGGGGACTAGCGGGAGGAAAGGAAGAGACCCAGTACTTC	CASRGLAGGKEETQYF
TRBV5-1	TRBD1	-	TRBJ2-2	TGCGCCAGCAGTTCCCGGACAGGGGACACCGGGGAGCTGTTTTTT	CASSSRTGDTGELFF
TRBV7-9	-	-	TRBJ2-7	TGTGCCAGCAGCTTAGGCAGTACCTACGAGCAGTGCTTC	CASSLGSTYEQCF
TRBV7-2	TRBD2	many	TRBJ2-1	TGTGCCAGCAGCCCGGCACTAGCGGGGCCGGAGCAGTTCTTC	CASSPALAGPEQFF
TRBV5-1	-	-	TRBJ1-2	TGCGCCAGCAGCCCGGGAGACTCAGCTTTATCATATGGCTACACCTTC	CASSPGDSALSYGYTF
TRBV28	-	many	TRBJ1-6	TGTGCCAGCAGTTTCACCTCCTATAATTCACCCCTCCACTTT	CASSFTSYNSPLHF
TRBV6-2/TRBV6-3	TRBD2	few	TRBJ2-1	TGTGCCAGCAGTTACTCTGTTCTAGCGGGAGGAGGCAATGAGCAGTTCTTC	CASSYSVLAGGGNEQFF
TRBV10-3	-	few	TRBJ2-7	TGTGCCATCAGTGATCCGGGACGCGGCTACGAGCAGTACTTC	CAISDPGRGYEQYF
TRBV7-2	-	many	TRBJ1-1	TGTGCCAGCAGCTTAGCGTACACTGAAGCTTTCTTT	CASSLAYTEAFF
TRBV5-1	-	few	TRBJ2-7	TGCGCCAGCAGCTTGTACCGGGACAAGATCTACGAGCAGTACTTC	CASSLYRDKIYEQYF
TRBV6-2/TRBV6-3	-	-	TRBJ2-3	TGTGCCAGCAGTTACTCGGGGACTTACAACACAGATACGCAGTATTTT	CASSYSGTYNTDTQYF
TRBV7-6	-	few	TRBJ1-2	TGTGCCAGCAGCCCGGACAGCGAAAGGGGTGGCTACACCTTC	CASSPDSERGGYTF
TRBV28	-	many	TRBJ2-2	TGTGCGATCCCTAGGGACGAGGGAACCGGGGAGCTGTTTTTT	CAIPRDEGTGELFF
TRBV19	-	-	TRBJ2-2	TGTGCCAGTAGTATTGGGCTGAACACCGGGGAGCTGTTTTTT	CASSIGLNTGELFF
TRBV27	-	-	TRBJ1-5	TGTGCCAGCAGTCCCCAACGAGACCAGCCCCAGCATTTT	CASSPQRDQPQHF
TRBV28	-	many	TRBJ1-3	TGTGCCAGCAGCGCAGACCGAACCTCTGGAAACACCATATATTTT	CASSADRTSGNTIYF
TRBV9	-	-	TRBJ2-1	TGTGCCAGCAGCGTAGATGGAGATGGGGGGCGGACCCCCCGGTTCTTC	CASSVDGDGGRTPRFF
TRBV27	TRBD1	-	TRBJ2-7	TGTGCCAGCCGTAGGACAGGGGGCTCCTACGAGCAGTACTTC	CASRRTGGSYEQYF
TRBV6-5	-	-	TRBJ1-3	TGTGCCAGCAGTTATACCGGAAACACCATATATTTT	CASSYTGNTIYF
TRBV28	-	-	TRBJ1-3	TGTGCCAGCAGACCACCATCAGGAGGAAACACCATATATTTT	CASRPPSGGNTIYF
TRBV5-5	-	-	TRBJ1-1	TGTGCCAGCACCCTGGACACGGACCTTGAAGCTTTCTTT	CASTLDTDLEAFF
TRBV27	-	few	TRBJ1-5	TGTGCCAGCAGTTTAAGAAGGGGAGGCAATCAGCCCCAGCATTTT	CASSLRRGGNQPQHF
TRBV6-1	-	many	TRBJ2-5	TGTGCCAGCAGTCTGGACCCCCTTGAGACCCAGTACTTC	CASSLDPLETQYF
TRBV28	TRBD1	many	TRBJ2-2	TGTGCCAGCAGTTCCCGGGACAGGGGGCCCGGGGAGCTGTTTTTT	CASSSRDRGPGELFF
TRBV20-1	TRBD1	few	TRBJ2-7	TGCAGTGCTAGAGATGGATTCAGGGGGCGCAGGCTATACGAGCAGTACTTC	CSARDGFRGRRLYEQYF
TRBV3-1	-	few	TRBJ1-2	TGTGCCAGCAGCCAAGCAGGGCTCGGGGGCTACACCTTC	CASSQAGLGGYTF
TRBV2	-	-	TRBJ2-3	TGTGCCATCAGGACAGATACGCAGTATTTT	CAIRTDTQYF
TRBV28	TRBD2	few	TRBJ2-7	TGTGCCAGCAGTTTAATGGCTAGCGGGAGCCATGAGCAGTACTTC	CASSLMASGSHEQYF
TRBV6-1	TRBD1	many	TRBJ1-4	TGTGCCAGCAGAAAACAGGGGGCCAACATCTATTTTGCGGAAAAACTGTTTTTT	CASRKQGANIYFAEKLFF
TRBV10-3	-	few	TRBJ2-7	TGTGCCATCAGTGAGAGGCAGTCTGGCCACGAGCAGTACTTC	CAISERQSGHEQYF